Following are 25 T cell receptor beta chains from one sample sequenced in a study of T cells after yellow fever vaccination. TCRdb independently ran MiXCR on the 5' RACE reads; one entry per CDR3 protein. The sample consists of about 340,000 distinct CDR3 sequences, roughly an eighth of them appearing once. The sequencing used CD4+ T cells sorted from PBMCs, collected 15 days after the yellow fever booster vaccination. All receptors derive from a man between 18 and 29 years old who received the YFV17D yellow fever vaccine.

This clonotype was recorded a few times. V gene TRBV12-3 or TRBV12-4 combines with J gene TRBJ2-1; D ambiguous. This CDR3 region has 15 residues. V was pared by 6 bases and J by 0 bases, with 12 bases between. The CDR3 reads CASRTALGSYNEQFF. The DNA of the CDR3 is TGTGCCAGCAGAACGGCGTTGGGCTCCTACAATGAGCAGTTCTTC.

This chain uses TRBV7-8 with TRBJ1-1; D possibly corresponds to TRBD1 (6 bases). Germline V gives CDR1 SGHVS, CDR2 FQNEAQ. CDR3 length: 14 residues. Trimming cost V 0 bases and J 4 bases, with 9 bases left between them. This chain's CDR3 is CASSLAAGATEAFF. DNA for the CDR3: TGTGCCAGCAGCTTAGCGGCAGGGGCCACTGAAGCTTTCTTT.

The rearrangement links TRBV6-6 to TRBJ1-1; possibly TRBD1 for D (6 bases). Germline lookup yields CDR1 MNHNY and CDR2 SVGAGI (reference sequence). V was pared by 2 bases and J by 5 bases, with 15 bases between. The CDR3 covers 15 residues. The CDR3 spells CASSYPGRGLTEAFF. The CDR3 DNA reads TGTGCCAGCAGTTACCCGGGCAGGGGTTTAACTGAAGCTTTCTTT.

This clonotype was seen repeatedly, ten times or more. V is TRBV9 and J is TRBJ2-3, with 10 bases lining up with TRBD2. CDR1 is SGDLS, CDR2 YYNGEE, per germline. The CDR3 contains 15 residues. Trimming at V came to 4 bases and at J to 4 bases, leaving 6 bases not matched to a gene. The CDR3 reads CASSSASGGADTQYF. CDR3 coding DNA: TGTGCCAGCAGCTCGGCTAGCGGGGGTGCAGATACGCAGTATTTT.

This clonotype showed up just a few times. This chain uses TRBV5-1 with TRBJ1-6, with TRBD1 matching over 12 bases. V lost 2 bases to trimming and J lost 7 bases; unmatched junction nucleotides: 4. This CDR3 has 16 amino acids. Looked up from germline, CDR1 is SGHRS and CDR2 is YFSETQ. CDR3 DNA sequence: TGCGCCAGCAGCTTCGGGACAGGGGGCGGGAATTCACCCCTCCACTTT. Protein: CASSFGTGGGNSPLHF.

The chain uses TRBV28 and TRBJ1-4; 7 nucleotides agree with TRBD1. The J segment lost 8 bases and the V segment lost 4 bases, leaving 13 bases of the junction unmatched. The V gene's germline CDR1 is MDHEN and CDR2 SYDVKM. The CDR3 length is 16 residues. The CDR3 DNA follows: TGTGCCAGCAGTTCCTCCTTCGGACAGGTTTTCGAAAAACTGTTTTTT. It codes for CASSSSFGQVFEKLFF.

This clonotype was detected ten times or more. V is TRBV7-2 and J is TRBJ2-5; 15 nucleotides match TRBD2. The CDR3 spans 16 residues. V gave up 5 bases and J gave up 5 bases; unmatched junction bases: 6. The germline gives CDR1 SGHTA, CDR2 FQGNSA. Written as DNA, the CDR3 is TGTGCCAGCAGCCCCGGACTAGCGGGGGGGCGGGAGACCCAGTACTTC. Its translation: CASSPGLAGGRETQYF.

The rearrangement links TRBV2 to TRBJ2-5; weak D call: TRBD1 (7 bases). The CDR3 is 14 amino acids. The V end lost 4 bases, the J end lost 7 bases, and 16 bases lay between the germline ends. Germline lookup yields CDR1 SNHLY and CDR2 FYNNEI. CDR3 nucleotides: TGTGCCAGCAGTGGTGGAGGGGGCACTGTGACCCAGTACTTC. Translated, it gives CASSGGGGTVTQYF.

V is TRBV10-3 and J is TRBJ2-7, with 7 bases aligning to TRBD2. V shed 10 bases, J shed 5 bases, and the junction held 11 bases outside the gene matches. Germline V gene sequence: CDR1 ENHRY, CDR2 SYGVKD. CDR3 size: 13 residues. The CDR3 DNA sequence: TGTGCCACCCTGGGGGGGATTAGGAACGAGCAGTACGTC. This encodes CATLGGIRNEQYV.

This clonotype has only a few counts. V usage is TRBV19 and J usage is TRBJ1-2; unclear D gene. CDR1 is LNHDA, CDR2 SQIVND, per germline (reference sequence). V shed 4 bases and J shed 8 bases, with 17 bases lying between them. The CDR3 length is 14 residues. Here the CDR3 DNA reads TGTGCCAGTAGTACGACACGAAACCGGGGAGGCTACACCTTC. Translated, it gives CASSTTRNRGGYTF.

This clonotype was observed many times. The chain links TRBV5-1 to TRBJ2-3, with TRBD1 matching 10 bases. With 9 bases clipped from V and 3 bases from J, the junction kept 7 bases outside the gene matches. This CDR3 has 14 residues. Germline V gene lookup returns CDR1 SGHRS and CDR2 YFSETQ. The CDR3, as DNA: TGCGCCACCAAACGACAGGGGGCTACAGATACGCAGTATTTT. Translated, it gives CATKRQGATDTQYF.

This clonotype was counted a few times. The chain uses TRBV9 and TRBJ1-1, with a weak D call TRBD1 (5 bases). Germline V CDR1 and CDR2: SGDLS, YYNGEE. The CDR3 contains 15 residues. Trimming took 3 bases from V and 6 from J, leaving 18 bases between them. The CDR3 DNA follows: TGTGCCAGCAGCGATGAGACTGCGGGGGTCCCTGAAGCTTTCTTT. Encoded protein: CASSDETAGVPEAFF.

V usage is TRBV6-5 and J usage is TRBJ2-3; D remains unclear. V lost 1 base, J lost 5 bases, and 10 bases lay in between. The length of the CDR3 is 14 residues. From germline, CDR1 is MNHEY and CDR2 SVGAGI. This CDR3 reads CASSYFSPGDTQYF. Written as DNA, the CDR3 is TGTGCCAGCAGTTACTTTAGCCCGGGAGATACGCAGTATTTT.

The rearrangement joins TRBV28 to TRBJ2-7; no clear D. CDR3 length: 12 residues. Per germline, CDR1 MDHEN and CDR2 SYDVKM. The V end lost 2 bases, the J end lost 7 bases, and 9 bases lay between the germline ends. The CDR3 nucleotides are TGTGCCAGCAGTTTACCCTGGCAAGAGCAGTACGTC. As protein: CASSLPWQEQYV.

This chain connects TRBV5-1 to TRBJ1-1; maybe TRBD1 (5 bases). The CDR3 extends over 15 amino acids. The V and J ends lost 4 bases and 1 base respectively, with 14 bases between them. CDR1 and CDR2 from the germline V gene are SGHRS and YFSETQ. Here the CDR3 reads CASSPGPGGNTEAFF. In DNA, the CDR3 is TGCGCCAGCAGCCCGGGCCCGGGGGGGAACACTGAAGCTTTCTTT.

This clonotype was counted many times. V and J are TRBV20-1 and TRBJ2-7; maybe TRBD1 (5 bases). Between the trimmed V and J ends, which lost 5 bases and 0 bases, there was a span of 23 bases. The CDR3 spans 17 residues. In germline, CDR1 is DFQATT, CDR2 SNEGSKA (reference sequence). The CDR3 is CSAFSFAQGPFSYEQYV. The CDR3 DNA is TGCAGTGCTTTCTCATTCGCCCAGGGCCCCTTCTCCTACGAGCAGTACGTC.

The CDR3, as DNA: TGTGCCAGTCTGAGGGAATTTTGGAATTACGAGCAGTACTTC. This sequence encodes CASLREFWNYEQYF. The V call is TRBV19, the J call TRBJ2-7; tentatively, D is TRBD2 (5 bases). V lost 8 bases, J lost 4 bases, and 18 bases lay in between. This CDR3 spans 14 amino acids. Germline V gives CDR1 LNHDA, CDR2 SQIVND (reference sequence).

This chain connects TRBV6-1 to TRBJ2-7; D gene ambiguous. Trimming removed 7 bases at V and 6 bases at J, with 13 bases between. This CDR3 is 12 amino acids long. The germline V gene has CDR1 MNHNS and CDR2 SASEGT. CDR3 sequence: CASTNPGREQYV. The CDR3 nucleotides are TGTGCCAGCACCAACCCCGGACGCGAGCAGTACGTC.

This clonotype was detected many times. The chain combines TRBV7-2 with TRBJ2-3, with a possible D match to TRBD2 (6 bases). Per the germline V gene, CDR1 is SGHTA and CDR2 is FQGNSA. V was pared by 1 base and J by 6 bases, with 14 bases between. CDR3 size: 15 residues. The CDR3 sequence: CASSLDGGRADTQYF. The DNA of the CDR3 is TGTGCCAGCAGCTTAGACGGGGGTCGGGCGGATACGCAGTATTTT. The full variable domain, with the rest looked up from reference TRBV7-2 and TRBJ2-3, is GAGVSQSPSNKVTEKGKDVELRCDPISGHTALYWYRQSLGQGLEFLIYFQGNSAPDKSGLPSDRFSAERTGGSVSTLTIQRTQQEDSAVYLCASSLDGGRADTQYFGPGTRLTVL.

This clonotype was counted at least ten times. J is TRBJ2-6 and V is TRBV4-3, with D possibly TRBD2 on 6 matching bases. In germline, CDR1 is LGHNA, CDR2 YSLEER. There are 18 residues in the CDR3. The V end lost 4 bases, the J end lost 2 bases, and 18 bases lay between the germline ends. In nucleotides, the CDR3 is TGCGCCAGCAGCCGTTCCCCGGTTTGGGAGGCTGGGGCCAACGTCCTGACTTTC. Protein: CASSRSPVWEAGANVLTF.

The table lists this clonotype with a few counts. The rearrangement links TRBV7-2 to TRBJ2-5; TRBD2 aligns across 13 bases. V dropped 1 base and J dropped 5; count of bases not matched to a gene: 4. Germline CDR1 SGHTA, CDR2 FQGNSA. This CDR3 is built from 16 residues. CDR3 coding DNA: TGTGCCAGCAGCTTAGTACTAGCGGGGGGGCGGGAGACCCAGTACTTC. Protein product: CASSLVLAGGRETQYF.

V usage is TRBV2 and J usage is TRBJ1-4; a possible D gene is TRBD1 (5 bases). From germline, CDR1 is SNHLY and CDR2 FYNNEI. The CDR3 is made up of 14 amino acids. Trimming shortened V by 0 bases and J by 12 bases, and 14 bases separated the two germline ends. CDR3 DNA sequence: TGTGCCAGCAGTGAAGCTAACGGCTTAGGGGAACTGTTTTTT. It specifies CASSEANGLGELFF.

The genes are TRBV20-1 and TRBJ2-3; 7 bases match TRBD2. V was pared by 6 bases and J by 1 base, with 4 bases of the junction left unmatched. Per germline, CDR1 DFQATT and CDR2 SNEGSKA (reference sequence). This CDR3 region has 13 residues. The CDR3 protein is CSANGGGTDTQYF. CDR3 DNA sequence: TGCAGTGCAAATGGGGGGGGCACAGATACGCAGTATTTT.

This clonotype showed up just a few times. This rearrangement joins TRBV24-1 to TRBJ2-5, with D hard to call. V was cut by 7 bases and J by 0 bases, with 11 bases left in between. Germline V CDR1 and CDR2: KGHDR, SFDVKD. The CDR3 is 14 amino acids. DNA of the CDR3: TGTGCCACCAGGGCTCCCGACAACCAAGAGACCCAGTACTTC. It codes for CATRAPDNQETQYF.

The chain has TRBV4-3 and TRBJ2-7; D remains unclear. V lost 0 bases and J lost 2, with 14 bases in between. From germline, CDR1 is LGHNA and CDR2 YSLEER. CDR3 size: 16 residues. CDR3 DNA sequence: TGCGCCAGCAGCCAAGATCCTGAGGACGGTACCTACGAGCAGTACGTC. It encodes CASSQDPEDGTYEQYV.